This T cell receptor (beta chain) emerged from a study of identical twins. A universal primer site came from template switching; cDNA carried unique molecular identifiers. Via MiXCR, TCRdb re-called the 5' RACE reads, giving one row per CDR3 protein. The sample lists 1.5 million to 2 million distinct CDR3 sequences, around 29% occurring once. V dropped 5 bases and J dropped 8 bases, with 18 bases sitting between them. CDR1 is SGHVS and CDR2 is FQNEAQ in the germline V gene. The CDR3 loop spans 15 amino acids. Material for sequencing was cord blood. This chain uses TRBV7-8 with TRBJ1-4, with D unresolved. The sequence derives from a newborn girl in good health. In DNA, the CDR3 is TGTGCCAGCAGCCCTCGTTTCTTGGAAAAGGAAAAACTGTTTTTT. It is translated as CASSPRFLEKEKLFF.